This T cell receptor beta chain was sequenced in a study of long-term antiretroviral therapy in people with HIV (dated 2022 in TCRdb). For context, the study as a whole: The earliest samples were collected roughly a decade before the 2015 WHO recommendation for immediate ART, at a time when ART was usually postponed until CD4 counts fell. A retrospective serial study tested whether changes in peripheral blood TRB repertoire composition and diversity were associated with ART initiation and durable HIV suppression. A total of 192 cryopreserved PBMC samples were contributed to the cohort by 30 adults with confirmed HIV infection, with samples collected serially over a mean of approximately six years (range 1-12). Eleven of the 30 participants with HIV were female. No cross-contamination during QIAcube processing was shown when test extractions of a monoclonal T-cell line were performed alongside about 30 polyclonal samples. Overall study outcomes, separate from this receptor: Expanded TRB clones identified before ART initiation dominated the repertoire across all time points, though the dominance fluctuated and decreased in many PLHIV after ART. Because pre-ART samples had limited cell numbers, profiling was done on unsorted PBMC rather than on sorted CD4+ and CD8+ T cells. Since PBMC availability was limited, sequencing covered only the TCR beta chain, with no alpha chain pairing. Narrower CDR3 length ranges were observed in HIV repertoires than in controls, and an antigen-experienced repertoire with only a slight naive shift after ART was suggested by the network structure. Starting ART was linked to a significant rise in TRB diversity, yet even with long-term ART the diversity remained significantly lower than in transplant donor controls. The samples span the years 2004 to 2017, and the ART regimens used may be less effective than current regimens. Inferences about post-ART repertoire changes were limited because no data were available on ART adherence, viral resistance or therapy changes.

The CDR3, cysteine through phenylalanine, is 16 amino acids long. CDR3 DNA only is kept here, 48 bases in frame from base 1. The germline V gene supplies CDR1 MGHDK and CDR2 SYGVNS. V has 4 bases trimmed and J has 9 bases trimmed; junction bases matching no gene number 10. To note about this clone: The specificity of this receptor is unknown. Base qualities are not recorded, but no much larger clone differs from it by a single base.

To be included, a participant needed at least one PBMC sample from before ART initiation plus at least two post-ART samples. All participants with HIV were treated in the United States of America. Cryopreserved samples of about 0.95-11 million PBMC were thawed and washed before DNA extraction. At the time of the earliest PBMC sample for each participant with HIV, ages ranged from about 23 to 60 years. Each participant contributed PBMC samples from 1-4 timepoints before ART initiation and 2-8 timepoints after ART initiation, with a median of 7 samples. For every participant, serial HIV viral load, CD4+ T-cell count, ART history and demographic data were obtained. Genomic DNA was extracted from unsorted PBMC with a Qiagen kit on a QIAcube, with processing performed in batches of 12 samples. Sequencing of the TRB variable region was done with the immunoSEQ hsTCRB v3.0 assay at survey level resolution. The target sequencing depth for TRB was about 40,000-55,000 T-cell genomes per sample. An Illumina MiSeq with a v3 150-cycle kit was used to sequence the pooled TRB libraries. As for the original processing: Repertoire analysis was run in R within a reproducible Nextflow workflow that covered QC, data transformation and analysis. Custom analyses were implemented in LymphoSeq2, an R package for AIRR-Seq data exploration. After excluding a handful of samples that yielded fewer than 5000 total TRB sequences, 150 to 200 HIV repertoires remained for analysis. Of the 188 retained HIV repertoires, under 65 were collected before and 120 to 140 after ART initiation. Repertoires were downsampled to 5000 TRB nucleotide sequences, with summary statistics averaged over 100 downsampling iterations. The analysis kept only TRB sequences whose CDR3 regions were at least seven amino acids long. A Shannon entropy-derived clonality score and the Gini coefficient were used to measure diversity. In the repertoire networks, any two of the top 5000 CDR3 amino acid sequences were linked whenever the two sequences differed by an edit distance of one. For TRB CDR3 amino acid sequences, GLIPH2 was used to predict antigen specificity groups and MHC restriction. Known CMV, EBV, HIV or tissue antigen associations were flagged by matching CDR3 amino acid sequences against VDJdb and McPAS-TCR. Pre-ART, post-ART and control groups were compared with Wilcoxon signed-rank tests and Holm-Bonferroni correction. As stored in TCRdb, this immuneACCESS dataset retains in-frame rearrangements with V and J assigned. A fraction of the clones does not appear; measured against another copy, unresolved V genes explain less than half of the discrepancy, and the remainder lacks a known reason. From that table come the V and J calls and clone size; the DNA was used to work out D and trimming. This sample holds fewer than 30,000 clones; approximately 95% were observed only once. The top ten hold 7.5% to 9% of the sample.

The origin of this receptor is a man younger than 45 with HIV. Sequenced here: unsorted PBMCs, sampled 5.3 years after starting antiretroviral therapy. The V and J segments used are TRBV25-1 and TRBJ2-1; TRBD2 agrees with 12 junctional bases. CDR3 protein: CASSVRTSGIVTEQFF. The DNA is TGTGCCAGCAGTGTACGGACTAGCGGGATCGTCACTGAGCAGTTCTTC.